A selection of T cell receptor beta chains follows, all from one sample in a study of T cell clones after liver transplantation. The assay was immunoSEQ multiplex PCR, and TCRdb's table has in-frame clones only and misses some. The sample lists more than 95,000 clones, 75% to 90% occurring once. The starting material was CD4+ T cells from blood, obtained before liver transplant. The receptors here all came from a human donor who received a liver transplant. The CDR3 runs from the conserved cysteine through the conserved F or W. Fields, in order: D gene, V gene, J gene, clone size, CDR3 protein, CDR3 DNA. A D gene is named only where the DNA matches it firmly. Size tells how often a clone was seen (once, few, many) or the class of an expanded clone, and some rows leave it out.

.	TRBV5-4	TRBJ2-1	.	CASSSEGGPYNEQFF	TGTGCCAGCAGCTCGGAGGGGGGGCCCTACAATGAGCAGTTCTTC
.	TRBV4-1	TRBJ2-6	once	CASSPRGRSGANVLTF	TGCGCCAGCAGCCCCAGGGGGAGGTCTGGGGCCAACGTCCTGACTTTC
.	TRBV2	TRBJ2-2	.	CASSSRTFMNTGELFF	TGTGCCAGCAGTTCAAGGACTTTTATGAACACCGGGGAGCTGTTTTTT
.	TRBV29-1	TRBJ1-1	.	CSVASRELTEAFF	TGCAGCGTTGCTTCCAGGGAACTGACTGAAGCTTTCTTT
.	TRBV30	TRBJ1-2	.	CACSELAGYTF	TGTGCCTGTTCGGAACTCGCTGGCTACACCTTC
.	TRBV7-3	TRBJ1-3	many	CASSLRGRSGNTIYF	TGTGCCAGCAGCTTAAGGGGGAGGAGTGGAAACACCATATATTTT
TRBD1	TRBV7-2	TRBJ1-1	.	CASSLPLRQGTEAFF	TGTGCCAGCAGCCTCCCCCTTCGACAGGGCACTGAAGCTTTCTTT
.	TRBV7-9	TRBJ1-1	.	CASSSQPQSTEAFF	TGTGCCAGCAGCTCTCAACCGCAGAGCACTGAAGCTTTCTTT
.	TRBV5-4	TRBJ2-7	.	CASSGGTASSYEQYF	TGTGCCAGCAGCGGAGGGACAGCCAGCTCCTACGAGCAGTACTTC
.	TRBV2	TRBJ2-5	.	CASSELTQYF	TGTGCCAGCAGTGAACTGACCCAGTACTTC
.	TRBV11-2	TRBJ1-1	.	CASSPGGRNTEAFF	TGTGCCAGCAGCCCGGGAGGGAGGAACACTGAAGCTTTCTTT
TRBD2	TRBV27	TRBJ2-5	.	CASSSGTSNHQETQYF	TGTGCCAGCAGTTCGGGGACTAGCAACCACCAAGAGACCCAGTACTTC
TRBD2	TRBV27	TRBJ2-7	.	CASSFSGGASGRNEQYF	TGTGCCAGCAGTTTCTCGGGCGGGGCTAGCGGGAGGAACGAGCAGTACTTC
.	TRBV18	TRBJ1-1	.	CASSPLGMNTEAFF	TGTGCCAGCTCACCGTTAGGTATGAACACTGAAGCTTTCTTT
TRBD1	TRBV19	TRBJ1-1	once	CASRPLRTGDGLNTEAFF	TGTGCCAGTAGACCTTTGAGGACAGGGGATGGATTGAACACTGAAGCTTTCTTT
.	TRBV14	TRBJ1-3	medium-sized	CASSQDRAVSGNTIYF	TGTGCCAGCAGCCAAGATCGAGCGGTTTCTGGAAACACCATATATTTT
.	TRBV19	TRBJ1-1	.	CASSINVNTEAFF	TGTGCCAGTAGTATTAATGTCAACACTGAAGCTTTCTTT
.	TRBV9	TRBJ2-7	.	CASSASEGFGYEQYF	TGTGCCAGCAGCGCCTCGGAGGGGTTCGGCTACGAGCAGTACTTC
TRBD1	TRBV7-8	TRBJ2-1	.	CASSSDGTVSYNEQFF	TGTGCCAGCAGCTCAGACGGGACAGTAAGTTACAATGAGCAGTTCTTC
.	TRBV20-1	TRBJ2-1	.	CSARDTLAEFF	TGCAGTGCTAGAGACACTTTAGCGGAGTTCTTC
.	TRBV19	TRBJ1-2	.	CASSTPGVWGYTF	TGTGCCAGTAGTACGCCCGGGGTCTGGGGCTACACCTTC
.	TRBV7-6	TRBJ1-4	once	CASSLMGEKLFF	TGTGCCAGCAGCCTTATGGGTGAAAAACTGTTTTTT
.	TRBV14	TRBJ1-6	.	CASSQLYNSPLHF	TGTGCCAGCAGCCAGCTCTATAATTCACCCCTCCACTTT
.	TRBV4-3	TRBJ2-1	.	CASSQDGTVTYNEQFF	TGCGCCAGCAGCCAAGATGGAACGGTGACCTACAATGAGCAGTTCTTC
.	TRBV27	TRBJ2-1	.	CASGPGLPPYNEQFF	TGTGCCAGCGGCCCCGGGCTCCCTCCCTACAATGAGCAGTTCTTC
TRBD1	TRBV18	TRBJ1-6	.	CASSPSGQADSPLHF	TGTGCCAGCTCACCATCGGGACAGGCTGATTCACCCCTCCACTTT
.	TRBV28	TRBJ1-5	.	CASNLQGKPQHF	TGTGCCAGCAACTTACAGGGTAAGCCCCAGCATTTT
.	TRBV7-2	TRBJ2-2	.	CASSQQGNGELFF	TGTGCCAGCAGCCAGCAGGGAAACGGGGAGCTGTTTTTT
.	TRBV18	TRBJ1-2	.	CASSPSRSASAGYGYTF	TGTGCCAGCTCACCAAGCCGATCGGCCTCTGCGGGCTATGGCTACACCTTC
TRBD2	TRBV7-8	TRBJ2-7	.	CASSLLRQVSGTSGSYEQYF	TGTGCCAGCAGCTTACTAAGACAGGTCTCCGGGACTAGCGGATCCTACGAGCAGTACTTC
TRBD1	TRBV19	TRBJ1-1	.	CASSNRGMNTEAFF	TGTGCCAGTTCCAACAGGGGGATGAACACTGAAGCTTTCTTT
TRBD1	TRBV5-6	TRBJ2-1	.	CASSLRRDRGFF	TGTGCCAGCAGCTTGCGTCGGGACAGGGGGTTCTTC
.	TRBV19	TRBJ1-2	few	CASSTHSLNYGYTF	TGTGCCAGTAGTACTCACAGCCTTAACTATGGCTACACCTTC
.	TRBV9	TRBJ2-7	.	CASSVSGPGDEQYF	TGTGCCAGCAGCGTCTCAGGGCCGGGGGACGAGCAGTACTTC
.	TRBV30	TRBJ2-2	.	CAWSAGPVSTGELFF	TGTGCCTGGAGTGCGGGGCCGGTTTCCACCGGGGAGCTGTTTTTT
.	TRBV4-3	TRBJ1-1	.	CASSSVGYTEAFF	TGCGCCAGCAGCTCTGTGGGGTACACTGAAGCTTTCTTT
TRBD1	TRBV27	TRBJ2-3	once	CASSLRQGGGPPTDGTQYF	TGTGCCAGCAGTCTACGACAGGGTGGAGGCCCCCCCACAGATGGTACGCAGTATTTT
TRBD1	TRBV7-9	TRBJ2-7	.	CASSVGQASYEQYF	TGTGCCAGCAGCGTGGGACAGGCCTCCTACGAGCAGTACTTC
TRBD2	TRBV15	TRBJ2-1	.	CATSLGTSGRNEQFF	TGTGCCACCAGCTTAGGGACTAGCGGGAGGAATGAGCAGTTCTTC
.	TRBV11-3	TRBJ2-1	once	CASSSLGGGSDEQFF	TGTGCCAGCAGCTCCCTGGGAGGGGGGTCGGATGAGCAGTTCTTC
.	TRBV15	TRBJ2-1	.	CATSREVIADSYNEQFF	TGTGCCACCAGCAGAGAGGTCATAGCCGACTCCTACAATGAGCAGTTCTTC
TRBD1	TRBV9	TRBJ2-5	.	CASSPRQGQETQYF	TGTGCCAGCAGCCCCCGACAGGGACAAGAGACCCAGTACTTC
TRBD1	TRBV7-2	TRBJ1-2	.	CASSLFRDRGYGYTF	TGTGCCAGCAGCTTATTCCGGGACAGGGGCTATGGCTACACCTTC
.	TRBV7-2	TRBJ1-6	.	CASSSYQYNSPLHF	TGTGCCAGCAGCTCCTACCAGTATAATTCACCCCTCCACTTT
TRBD1	TRBV2	TRBJ1-2	.	CASMEDRASYGYTF	TGTGCCAGCATGGAGGACAGGGCTAGCTATGGCTACACCTTC
.	TRBV7-3	TRBJ1-1	few	CASSTQFRFLNTEAFF	TGTGCCAGCAGCACCCAATTCCGATTCTTGAACACTGAAGCTTTCTTT
TRBD1	TRBV7-3	TRBJ2-4	.	CASSLMGQAKNIQYF	TGTGCCAGCAGCTTAATGGGACAGGCCAAAAACATTCAGTACTTC
.	TRBV19	TRBJ2-2	.	CASGPRADLSTGELFF	TGTGCCAGTGGGCCTCGGGCGGATCTAAGCACCGGGGAGCTGTTTTTT
.	TRBV11-3	TRBJ2-2	.	CASSLFGGENTGELFF	TGTGCCAGCAGCCTGTTCGGTGGAGAGAACACCGGGGAGCTGTTTTTT
.	TRBV6-6	TRBJ1-1	.	CASSYFGRVNTEAFF	TGTGCCAGCAGTTACTTCGGGAGAGTGAACACTGAAGCTTTCTTT
TRBD2	TRBV14	TRBJ2-1	.	CASSKGTSGGPSLPYNEQFF	TGTGCCAGCAGCAAAGGGACTAGCGGGGGTCCCTCATTACCTTACAATGAGCAGTTCTTC